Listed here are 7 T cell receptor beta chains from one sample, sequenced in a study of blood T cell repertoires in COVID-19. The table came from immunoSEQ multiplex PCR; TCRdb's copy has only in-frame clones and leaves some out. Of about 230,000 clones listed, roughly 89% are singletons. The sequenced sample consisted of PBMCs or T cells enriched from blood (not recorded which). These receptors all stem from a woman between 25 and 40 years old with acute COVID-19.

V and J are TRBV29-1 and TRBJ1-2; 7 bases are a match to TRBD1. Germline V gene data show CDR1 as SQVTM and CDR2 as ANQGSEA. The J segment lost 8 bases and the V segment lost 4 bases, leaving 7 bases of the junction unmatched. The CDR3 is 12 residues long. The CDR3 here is CSVAEGAEGYTF. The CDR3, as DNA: TGCAGCGTTGCCGAGGGGGCGGAGGGCTACACCTTC.

CDR3: CASKGTPGQDTGELFF. As DNA, the CDR3 is TGTGCCAGTAAAGGGACACCGGGACAGGACACCGGGGAGCTGTTTTTT. This chain uses TRBV19 with TRBJ2-2; TRBD1 matches 8 bases. J was trimmed by 3 bases and V by 7 bases; bases with no gene match: 10. CDR3 length: 16 amino acids. Germline-derived CDR1 and CDR2 are LNHDA and SQIVND (reference sequence). Looking up the rest from reference TRBV19 and TRBJ2-2 gives the full variable domain: DGGITQSPKYLFRKEGQNVTLSCEQNLNHDAMYWYRQDPGQGLRLIYYSQIVNDFQKGDIAEGYSVSREKKESFPLTVTSAQKNPTAFYLCASKGTPGQDTGELFFGEGSRLTVL.

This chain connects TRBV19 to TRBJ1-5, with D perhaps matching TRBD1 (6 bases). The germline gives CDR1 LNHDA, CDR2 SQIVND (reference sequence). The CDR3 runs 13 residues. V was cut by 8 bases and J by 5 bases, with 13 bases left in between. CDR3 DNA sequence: TGTGCCAGTGGCCAGGGGCTTGATCAGCCCCAGCATTTT. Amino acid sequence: CASGQGLDQPQHF. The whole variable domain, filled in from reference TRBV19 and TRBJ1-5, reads DGGITQSPKYLFRKEGQNVTLSCEQNLNHDAMYWYRQDPGQGLRLIYYSQIVNDFQKGDIAEGYSVSREKKESFPLTVTSAQKNPTAFYLCASGQGLDQPQHFGDGTRLSIL.

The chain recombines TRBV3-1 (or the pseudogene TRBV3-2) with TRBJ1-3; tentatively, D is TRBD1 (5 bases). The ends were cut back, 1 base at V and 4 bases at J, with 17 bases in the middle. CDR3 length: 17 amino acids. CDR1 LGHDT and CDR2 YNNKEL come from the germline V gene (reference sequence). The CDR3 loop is CASSQGLDRFLGNTIYF. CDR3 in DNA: TGTGCCAGCAGCCAAGGTCTCGACAGATTTTTGGGAAACACCATATATTTT.

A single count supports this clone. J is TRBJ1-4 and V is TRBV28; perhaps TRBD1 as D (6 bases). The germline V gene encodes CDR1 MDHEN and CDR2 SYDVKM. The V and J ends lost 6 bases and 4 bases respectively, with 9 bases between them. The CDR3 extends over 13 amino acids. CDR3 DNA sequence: TGTGCCAGCAGAGGGACAATTAATGAAAAACTGTTTTTT. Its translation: CASRGTINEKLFF.

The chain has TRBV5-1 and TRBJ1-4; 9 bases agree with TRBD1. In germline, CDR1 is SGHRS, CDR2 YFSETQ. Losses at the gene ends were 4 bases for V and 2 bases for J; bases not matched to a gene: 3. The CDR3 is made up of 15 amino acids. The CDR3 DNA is TGCGCCAGCAGCGCCGGGACAGGGACTAATGAAAAACTGTTTTTT. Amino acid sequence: CASSAGTGTNEKLFF.

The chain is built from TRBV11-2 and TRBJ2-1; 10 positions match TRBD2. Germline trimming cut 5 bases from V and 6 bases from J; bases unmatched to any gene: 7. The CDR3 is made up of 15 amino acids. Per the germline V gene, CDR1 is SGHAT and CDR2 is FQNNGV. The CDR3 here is CASSTLAGGGNEQFF. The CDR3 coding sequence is TGTGCCAGCAGCACCTTAGCGGGGGGTGGCAATGAGCAGTTCTTC.